The 24 T cell receptor beta chains below all came from one sample that was sequenced in a study of shared T cell receptors in the human thymus. Assay used: immunoSEQ multiplex PCR; TCRdb lists only in-frame clones, some missing. The repertoire includes 640,000 or so clones, roughly 86% of them detected once, and just under 0.0095% sits in the top ten. The sample was also linked to a second study, of human thymus T cells.

The sample comprised thymocytes. The receptors were gathered from a boy younger than two with a congenital heart defect.

The CDR3 DNA reads TGTGCCACCAGCAGAGCGGACAGGGATTTGGACAATGAGCAGTTCTTC. This gives the protein CATSRADRDLDNEQFF. The rearrangement uses TRBV15 and TRBJ2-1, with 8 bases lining up with TRBD1. This CDR3 contains 16 residues. Trimming took 1 base from V and 5 from J; bases not matched to a gene: 7. Germline V gene lookup returns CDR1 LNHNV and CDR2 YYDKDF (reference sequence).

The V gene is TRBV2, the J gene TRBJ1-5, with 11 bases matching TRBD1. V was pared by 3 bases and J by 4 bases, with 14 bases of the junction left unmatched. This CDR3 contains 19 residues. The germline V gene has CDR1 SNHLY and CDR2 FYNNEI. In DNA, the CDR3 is TGTGCCAGCAGTGAGGGGGTTACTACCGGGACAGGGGGGAATCAGCCCCAGCATTTT. Its protein is CASSEGVTTGTGGNQPQHF.

The chain uses TRBV4-1 and TRBJ1-2, with D unresolved. The CDR3 has 14 residues. Germline assignment: CDR1 MGHRA and CDR2 YSYEKL. Trimming pared 0 bases from V and 1 base from J, leaving 6 bases between. The CDR3 is CASSQDSHNYGYTF. The CDR3 DNA is TGCGCCAGCAGCCAAGATTCCCATAACTATGGCTACACCTTC.

The chain is built from TRBV28 and TRBJ2-3, with 10 nucleotides matching TRBD1. Germline V gene data show CDR1 as MDHEN and CDR2 as SYDVKM. The CDR3 has 18 residues. With V trimmed by 7 bases and J by 2 bases, 15 bases remained unmatched. This CDR3 reads CASTSRSGTGENTDTQYF. CDR3 DNA sequence: TGTGCCAGCACCTCTAGATCTGGGACAGGGGAGAACACAGATACGCAGTATTTT.

This chain connects TRBV14 to TRBJ2-7; 8 bases align to TRBD1. The germline gives CDR1 SGHDN, CDR2 FVKESK. The CDR3 length is 16 residues. V gave up 0 bases and J gave up 7 bases; unmatched junction bases: 11. The CDR3 sequence is CASSQDKKDREEEQYF. The CDR3 bases are TGTGCCAGCAGCCAAGATAAAAAGGACAGGGAGGAAGAGCAGTACTTC.

The chain carries TRBV7-2 and TRBJ2-5, with 8 bases fitting TRBD2. The DNA end is more similar to TRBJ2-7, so the J call may be wrong. Per the germline V gene, CDR1 is SGHTA and CDR2 is FQGNSA. This CDR3 comprises 15 residues. The CDR3 DNA reads as TGTGCCAGCAGCGCGTATCCCGGGGGGGCTGACGAGCAGTACTTC. This sequence encodes CASSAYPGGADEQYF.

The chain couples TRBV5-6 to TRBJ2-7, with 10 bases lining up with TRBD2. The CDR3 consists of 15 residues. Looked up from germline, CDR1 is SGHDT and CDR2 is YYEEEE. The J segment lost 6 bases and the V segment lost 3 bases, leaving 9 bases of the junction unmatched. The CDR3 loop is CASSSPSGSLSEQYF. The CDR3 DNA sequence: TGTGCCAGCAGCTCTCCTAGCGGGAGTTTGTCCGAGCAGTACTTC.

This clone was recorded a few times. The J gene is TRBJ1-4, the V gene TRBV14; TRBD1 aligns across 7 bases. Per the germline V gene, CDR1 is SGHDN and CDR2 is FVKESK. The V segment lost 1 base and the J segment 11 bases; nucleotides outside the gene matches: 7. This CDR3 comprises 14 residues. The CDR3: CASSQGQGRGKLFF. The CDR3 region has the DNA TGTGCCAGCAGCCAAGGACAGGGTCGGGGGAAACTGTTTTTT. Complete variable domain (other parts from reference TRBV14 and TRBJ1-4): EAGVTQFPSHSVIEKGQTVTLRCDPISGHDNLYWYRRVMGKEIKFLLHFVKESKQDESGMPNNRFLAERTGGTYSTLKVQPAELEDSGVYFCASSQGQGRGKLFFGSGTQLSVL.

The gene calls are TRBV19 and TRBJ1-1; D not resolved. The V end was cut by 6 bases, the J end by 1 base, with 12 bases between. Germline loops: CDR1 LNHDA, CDR2 SQIVND (reference sequence). The CDR3 contains 14 residues. The CDR3 sequence: CASRWGEENTEAFF. As DNA, the CDR3 is TGTGCCAGTAGATGGGGAGAAGAGAACACTGAAGCTTTCTTT.

The genes are TRBV28 and TRBJ1-5; 9 bases align to TRBD1. This CDR3 spans 19 amino acids. With 1 base clipped from V and 0 bases from J, the junction kept 10 bases outside the gene matches. The germline V gene encodes CDR1 MDHEN and CDR2 SYDVKM. The CDR3 here is CASSLYGRDRDYSNQPQHF. In DNA, the CDR3 is TGTGCCAGCAGTTTATATGGACGGGACAGGGATTATAGCAATCAGCCCCAGCATTTT. Variable domain in full (rest from reference TRBV28 and TRBJ1-5): DVKVTQSSRYLVKRTGEKVFLECVQDMDHENMFWYRQDPGLGLRLIYFSYDVKMKEKGDIPEGYSVSREKKERFSLILESASTNQTSMYLCASSLYGRDRDYSNQPQHFGDGTRLSIL.

The chain uses TRBV6-1 and TRBJ1-3, with 9 bases aligning to TRBD1. The CDR3 spans 14 residues. Looked up from germline, CDR1 is MNHNS and CDR2 is SASEGT. The V gene end was trimmed by 7 bases and the J gene end by 4 bases; junction bases not matched to a gene: 5. The CDR3 spells CASTRTGDGNTIYF. DNA for the CDR3: TGTGCCAGCACCAGGACAGGGGACGGAAACACCATATATTTT.

The V and J genes are TRBV7-6 and TRBJ2-3, with D possibly TRBD2 on 5 matching bases. Germline V lookup: CDR1 SGHVS, CDR2 FNYEAQ. The CDR3 is made up of 19 amino acids. Trimming took 1 base from V and 2 from J, leaving 22 bases between them. This chain's CDR3 is CASSLEAPWRVHVTDTQYF. DNA for the CDR3: TGTGCCAGCAGCTTAGAGGCCCCGTGGCGGGTTCATGTCACAGATACGCAGTATTTT.

This clone was detected only once. This sequence joins TRBV7-6 and TRBJ2-2; D possibly corresponds to TRBD1 (5 bases). The CDR3 has 12 amino acids. Germline loops: CDR1 SGHVS, CDR2 FNYEAQ. Trimming removed 7 bases from V and 8 bases from J, with 11 bases in between. The CDR3 nucleotides are TGTGCCAGCACGCAAAAGGGGGGGGAGCTGTTTTTT. Translating it yields CASTQKGGELFF.

This chain uses TRBV11-2 with TRBJ2-7; 7 bases are a match to TRBD1. This CDR3 contains 17 residues. J lost 2 bases, V lost 5 bases, and 15 bases had no gene match. In germline, CDR1 is SGHAT, CDR2 FQNNGV. Here the CDR3 DNA reads TGTGCCAGCAGCACCCCACAGGGGCCTAAACCTACCTACGAGCAGTACTTC. Translation: CASSTPQGPKPTYEQYF.

The chain combines TRBV13 with TRBJ2-5, with 14 bases fitting TRBD2. The CDR3 has 18 residues. The junction had 5 bases not matched to a gene; V was cut back by 0 bases and J by 2 bases. CDR1 is PRHDT and CDR2 is FYEKMQ in the germline V gene (reference sequence). The CDR3: CASSLGGTSGGLQETQYF. CDR3 DNA: TGTGCCAGCAGCTTAGGCGGGACTAGCGGGGGACTTCAAGAGACCCAGTACTTC.

J is TRBJ1-5 and V is TRBV30; TRBD1 matches 9 bases. With V trimmed by 0 bases and J by 0 bases, 9 bases remained unmatched. The CDR3 sequence is 18 residues long. CDR1 is GTSNPN and CDR2 is SVGIG in the germline V gene (reference sequence). The DNA of the CDR3 is TGTGCCTGGAGTGTAGGGGACAGGGAAATGGATAGCAATCAGCCCCAGCATTTT. Amino acid sequence: CAWSVGDREMDSNQPQHF.

The V and J genes are TRBV4-2 and TRBJ2-3; maybe TRBD2 (6 bases). This CDR3 spans 12 amino acids. Germline loops: CDR1 LGHNA, CDR2 YNFKEQ. V was shortened by 4 bases and J by 5 bases, with 7 bases between the two germline ends. The CDR3 loop reads CASSRGVDTQYF. In DNA, the CDR3 is TGTGCCAGCAGCCGCGGGGTAGATACGCAGTATTTT.

This chain joins TRBV27 and TRBJ1-6; 9 positions match TRBD1. Looked up from germline, CDR1 is MNHEY and CDR2 is SMNVEV (reference sequence). The V segment lost 6 bases and the J segment 8 bases; nucleotides outside the gene matches: 14. This CDR3 contains 17 residues. The CDR3 DNA sequence: TGTGCCAGCAGCCTCTCTCCCGGGACAGGGACCGATTCACCCCTCCACTTT. Translation gives CASSLSPGTGTDSPLHF.

To note about this clone: The sample contains more than one DNA sequence encoding this CDR3. The chain recombines TRBV19 with TRBJ1-5; D may be TRBD1 (5 bases). The CDR3 covers 13 residues. Trimming shortened V by 1 base and J by 7 bases, and 8 bases separated the two germline ends. The germline V gene encodes CDR1 LNHDA and CDR2 SQIVND (reference sequence). Here the CDR3 DNA reads TGTGCCAGTAGTATAGGGGGGGACCAGCCCCAGCATTTT. Its translation: CASSIGGDQPQHF.

This clone was found once. The chain links TRBV28 to TRBJ2-7; D is ambiguous. V dropped 0 bases and J dropped 5 bases, with 5 bases sitting between them. The CDR3 sequence is 12 residues long. Germline V CDR1 and CDR2: MDHEN, SYDVKM. The CDR3 bases are TGTGCCAGCAGTTTATGCCCGGACGAGCAGTACTTC. As protein: CASSLCPDEQYF.

This sequence joins TRBV28 and TRBJ2-7; TRBD2 matches at 14 bases. V dropped 6 bases and J dropped 6; count of bases not matched to a gene: 16. Germline V lookup: CDR1 MDHEN, CDR2 SYDVKM. The CDR3 sequence is 18 residues long. CDR3 sequence: CASSGTWGLAGVEGEQYF. The CDR3 DNA sequence: TGTGCCAGCAGCGGGACGTGGGGACTAGCGGGAGTTGAAGGCGAGCAGTACTTC.

In its sample, this clone was seen once. This chain joins TRBV27 and TRBJ2-4; 8 nucleotides align to TRBD2. The CDR3 is 14 amino acids. CDR1 MNHEY and CDR2 SMNVEV come from the germline V gene (reference sequence). V lost 8 bases and J lost 6; bases outside the gene matches: 9. Here the CDR3 reads CASSSGTSVNIQYF. Here the CDR3 DNA reads TGTGCCAGCTCAAGTGGGACTAGTGTAAACATTCAGTACTTC.

The chain carries TRBV19 and TRBJ1-5; 7 nucleotides match TRBD1. Trimming at V came to 1 base and at J to 0 bases, leaving 12 bases not matched to a gene. The CDR3 is 19 residues long. Per the germline V gene, CDR1 is LNHDA and CDR2 is SQIVND (reference sequence). CDR3 in amino acids: CASSIGIRDRLYSNQPQHF. In nucleotides, the CDR3 is TGTGCCAGTAGTATAGGAATCCGGGACAGACTTTATAGCAATCAGCCCCAGCATTTT.

The rearrangement links TRBV28 to TRBJ1-5, with D possibly being TRBD1 (6 bases). The germline V and J ends were trimmed by 4 bases and 5 bases, with 9 bases remaining between them. The CDR3 is 13 residues long. Germline lookup yields CDR1 MDHEN and CDR2 SYDVKM. CDR3 residues: CASSSGGYQPQHF. DNA of the CDR3: TGTGCCAGCAGTTCTGGGGGCTATCAGCCCCAGCATTTT.